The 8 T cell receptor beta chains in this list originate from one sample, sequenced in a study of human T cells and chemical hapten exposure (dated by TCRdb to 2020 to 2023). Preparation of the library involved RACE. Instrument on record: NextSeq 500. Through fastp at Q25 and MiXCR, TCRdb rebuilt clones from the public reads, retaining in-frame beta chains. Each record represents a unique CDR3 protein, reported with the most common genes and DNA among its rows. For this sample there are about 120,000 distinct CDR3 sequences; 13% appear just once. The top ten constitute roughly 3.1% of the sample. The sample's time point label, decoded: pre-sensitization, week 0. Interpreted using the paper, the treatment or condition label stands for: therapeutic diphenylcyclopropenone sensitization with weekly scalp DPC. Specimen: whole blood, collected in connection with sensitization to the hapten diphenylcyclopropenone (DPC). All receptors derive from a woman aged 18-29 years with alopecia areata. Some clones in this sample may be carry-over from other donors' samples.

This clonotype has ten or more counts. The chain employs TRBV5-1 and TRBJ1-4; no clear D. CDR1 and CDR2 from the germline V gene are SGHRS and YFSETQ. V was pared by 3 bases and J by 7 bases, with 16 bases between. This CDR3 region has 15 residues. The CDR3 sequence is CASSSLGRTGEKLFF. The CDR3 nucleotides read TGCGCCAGCAGCTCCCTAGGAAGGACGGGTGAAAAACTGTTTTTT.

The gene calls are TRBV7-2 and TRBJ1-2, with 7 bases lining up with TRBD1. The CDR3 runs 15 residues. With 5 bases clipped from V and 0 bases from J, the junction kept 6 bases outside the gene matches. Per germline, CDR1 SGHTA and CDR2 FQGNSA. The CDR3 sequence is CASSPNQGANYGYTF. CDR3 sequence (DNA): TGTGCCAGCAGCCCCAATCAGGGGGCTAACTATGGCTACACCTTC. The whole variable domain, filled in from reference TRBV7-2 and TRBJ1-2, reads GAGVSQSPSNKVTEKGKDVELRCDPISGHTALYWYRQSLGQGLEFLIYFQGNSAPDKSGLPSDRFSAERTGGSVSTLTIQRTQQEDSAVYLCASSPNQGANYGYTFGSGTRLTVV.

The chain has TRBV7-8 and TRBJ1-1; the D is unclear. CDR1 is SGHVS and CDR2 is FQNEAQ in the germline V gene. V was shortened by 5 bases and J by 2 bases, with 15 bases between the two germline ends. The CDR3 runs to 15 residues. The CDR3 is CASSPDGGINTEAFF. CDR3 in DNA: TGTGCCAGCAGCCCCGACGGAGGGATCAACACTGAAGCTTTCTTT. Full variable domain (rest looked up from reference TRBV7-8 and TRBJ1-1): GAGVSQSPRYKVAKRGQDVALRCDPISGHVSLFWYQQALGQGPEFLTYFQNEAQLDKSGLPSDRFFAERPEGSVSTLKIQRTQQEDSAVYLCASSPDGGINTEAFFGQGTRLTVV.

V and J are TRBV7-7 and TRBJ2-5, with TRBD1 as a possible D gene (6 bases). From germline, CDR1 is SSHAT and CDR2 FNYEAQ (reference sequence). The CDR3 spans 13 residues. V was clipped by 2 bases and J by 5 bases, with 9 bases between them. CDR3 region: CASSLQGMETQYF. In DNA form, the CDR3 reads TGTGCCAGCAGCTTACAGGGGATGGAGACCCAGTACTTC.

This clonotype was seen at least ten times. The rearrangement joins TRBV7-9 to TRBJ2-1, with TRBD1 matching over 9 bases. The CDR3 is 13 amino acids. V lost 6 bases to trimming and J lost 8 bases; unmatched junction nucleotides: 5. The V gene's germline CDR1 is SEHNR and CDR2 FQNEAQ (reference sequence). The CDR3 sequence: CASRDRGADEQFF. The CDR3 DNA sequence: TGTGCCAGCAGAGACAGGGGGGCGGATGAGCAGTTCTTC.

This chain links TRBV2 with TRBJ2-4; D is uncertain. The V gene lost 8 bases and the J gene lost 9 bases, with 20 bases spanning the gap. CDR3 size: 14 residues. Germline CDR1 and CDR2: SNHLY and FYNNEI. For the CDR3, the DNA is TGTGCCAGCTCAAATCCCGGGCCCCGGGTCATTCAGTACTTC. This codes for CASSNPGPRVIQYF.

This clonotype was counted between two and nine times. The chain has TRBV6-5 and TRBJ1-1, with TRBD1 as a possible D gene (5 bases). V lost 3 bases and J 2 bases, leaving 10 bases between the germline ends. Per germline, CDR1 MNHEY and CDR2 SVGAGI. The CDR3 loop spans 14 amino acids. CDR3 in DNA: TGTGCCAGCAGTTATCAAGGGGCCAACACTGAAGCTTTCTTT. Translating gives CASSYQGANTEAFF.

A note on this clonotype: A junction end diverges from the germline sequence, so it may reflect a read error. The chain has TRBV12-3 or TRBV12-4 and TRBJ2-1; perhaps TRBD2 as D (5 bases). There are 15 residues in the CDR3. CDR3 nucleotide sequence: TGTGCCAGCAGTCCCAGCGGAACTTCCTACAATGGGCAGTTCTTC. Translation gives CASSPSGTSYNGQFF.